This paragraph reports one T cell receptor beta chain. The data were taken from a study of blood T cell repertoires in COVID-19. Turning to the study itself: The United States, Italy and Spain were the sources of the acute and convalescent COVID-19 samples.

Which cohort a participant joined came from the clinical history participants gave. The recovered donors of Cohort 3 showed two negative PCRs, clearance, or symptom resolution. V was trimmed by 3 bases and J by 7 bases, leaving 13 bases between them. The CDR3 consists of 14 residues. Germline CDR1 is MDHEN and CDR2 is SYDVKM. The authors' processing: Scientists estimated how many nucleated cells there were by amplifying reference gene primers. The table came from immunoSEQ multiplex PCR; TCRdb's copy has only in-frame clones and leaves some out. V, J and clone size are those of that table, while D and trimming were read from the DNA. The table records under 300,000 clones, about 87% of them present only once.

The sample consisted of PBMCs or T cells enriched from blood (not recorded which). This TCR derives from a woman aged 45-59 years who had recovered from COVID-19. V and J are TRBV28 and TRBJ2-1; D possibly corresponds to TRBD2 (7 bases). CDR3 region: CASSFGGALNEQFF. CDR3 nucleotide sequence: TGTGCCAGCAGTTTTGGGGGGGCTTTGAATGAGCAGTTCTTC.